This paragraph reports one TCR beta chain. The sample originates from a study of shared clonotypes between healthy human individuals. TCRdb keeps only in-frame clones here, not all; method: immunoSEQ multiplex PCR. The sample carries hundreds of thousands of clones, around 97% recorded once. Germline assignment: CDR1 SGHAT and CDR2 FQNNGV. CDR3 size: 17 residues. After removal of 2 bases from V and 0 bases from J, the junction contained 7 bases not matched to a gene. Memory CD4+ cells were the fraction left after CD45RA+ naive selection. The rearrangement links TRBV11-2 to TRBJ1-3; 7 nucleotides line up with TRBD1. The sample comprised naive CD4+ T cells sorted from blood. The subset here: CD45RA+ positively selected. This clonotype originated in a woman aged 25 to 39 in good health. DNA of the CDR3: TGTGCCAGCAGCTTATACGACAGGGTTTACTCTGGAAACACCATATATTTT. Protein: CASSLYDRVYSGNTIYF.